This entry features one T cell receptor (beta chain) sequence. Time point meaning: inflamed ileum from the surgical specimen. The data stem from a study of T cell repertoires in ileal Crohn's disease. The V and J ends lost 1 base and 5 bases respectively, with 11 bases between them. The CDR3 extends over 14 amino acids. Germline V gene lookup returns CDR1 MNHEY and CDR2 SVGAGI. Measured with immunoSEQ multiplex PCR; TCRdb has only the in-frame clones, and not every one. The data contain approximately 5,400 clones, 82% of them singletons. The TCR comes from an adult with Crohn's disease. The sequencing input was ileal tissue. J is TRBJ2-5 and V is TRBV6-5; D perhaps matches TRBD1 (6 bases). The CDR3 coding sequence is TGTGCCAGCAGTTACTGGAATCAGGGGGAGACCCAGTACTTC. This codes for CASSYWNQGETQYF.